The clone carrying this TCR beta chain was observed many times. V lost 3 bases and J lost 5; bases outside the gene matches: 4. Germline CDR1 and CDR2: SGHDN and FVKESK. The CDR3 totals 15 residues. The sample belongs to a study of low-dose radiotherapy and immunotherapy resistance in tumors. For the study at large: Over 26 weeks, cohort 2 got 1 Gy every two weeks, reaching 13 Gy. Oral aspirin at 300 mg was taken daily by patients for four cycles, beginning on cycle 1 day 1.

Both TCRalpha and TCRbeta chains were reverse transcribed with V-gene-specific primers. With a V-primer adapter and a constant-region primer, TCRs were amplified for around 21 PCR cycles. TCRdb re-analysed the reads in MiXCR, keeping a single row per CDR3 protein. Of approximately 90,000 distinct CDR3 sequences listed, 18% are singletons. Time point described: before trial treatment. As their treatment, donors received nivolumab, ipilimumab, aspirin, low-dose cyclophosphamide and low-dose radiotherapy. The sequence came from a male donor with prostate cancer. The chain is built from TRBV14 and TRBJ2-5; 12 bases fit TRBD1. The source material was PBMCs, sampled before treatment. CDR3 residues: CASSQGTGGLETQYF. Written as DNA, the CDR3 is TGTGCCAGCAGCCAGGGGACAGGGGGCTTGGAGACCCAGTACTTC. Complete variable domain (other parts from reference TRBV14 and TRBJ2-5): EAGVTQFPSHSVIEKGQTVTLRCDPISGHDNLYWYRRVMGKEIKFLLHFVKESKQDESGMPNNRFLAERTGGTYSTLKVQPAELEDSGVYFCASSQGTGGLETQYFGPGTRLLVL.